The 9 T cell receptor beta chains reported below all come from one sample, sequenced in a study of blood T cell repertoires in COVID-19. The repertoire was sequenced with immunoSEQ multiplex PCR; TCRdb's copy has only in-frame clones and lacks some. The repertoire holds about 47,000 clones, with 85% to 90% as singletons. Sequencing was carried out using peripheral blood. All receptors come from a man of 80 years or more with active or convalescent COVID-19.

The chain uses TRBV19 and TRBJ1-5, with TRBD1 identical over 12 bases. J lost 5 bases, V lost 3 bases, and 2 bases had no gene match. CDR3 size: 15 residues. Germline V gene data show CDR1 as LNHDA and CDR2 as SQIVND (reference sequence). In DNA form, the CDR3 reads TGTGCCAGTAGTATTGGGACAGGGGGCGATCAGCCCCAGCATTTT. Translated: CASSIGTGGDQPQHF.

The chain carries TRBV30 and TRBJ1-6; D may be TRBD1 (6 bases). Germline assignment: CDR1 GTSNPN and CDR2 SVGIG (reference sequence). This CDR3 has 14 amino acids. Trimming cost V 0 bases and J 6 bases, with 9 bases left between them. The CDR3 loop is CAWSVGQFNSPLHF. CDR3 DNA: TGTGCCTGGAGTGTAGGACAGTTTAATTCACCCCTCCACTTT.

V usage is TRBV6-2 or TRBV6-3 and J usage is TRBJ1-1; 10 bases align to TRBD1. CDR1 and CDR2 (germline): MNHEY, SVGEGT. V shed 6 bases, J shed 4 bases, and the junction held 8 bases outside the gene matches. The CDR3 consists of 15 residues. The CDR3, as DNA: TGTGCCAGCAGCTCCCGACAGGGGGCGAGCACTGAAGCTTTCTTT. It specifies CASSSRQGASTEAFF.

The chain uses TRBV11-2 and TRBJ2-7; tentative D call: TRBD2 (6 bases). The CDR3 covers 16 residues. Per the germline V gene, CDR1 is SGHAT and CDR2 is FQNNGV. Trimming removed 1 base at V and 1 base at J, with 14 bases between. The CDR3: CASSLGFGGRSYEQYF. The CDR3 nucleotides are TGTGCCAGCAGCTTAGGTTTCGGGGGTAGGTCCTACGAGCAGTACTTC.

This clone was found a few times. The gene calls are TRBV9 and TRBJ1-6; 7 bases line up with TRBD1. The CDR3 extends over 16 amino acids. Germline CDR1 is SGDLS and CDR2 is YYNGEE. Trimming took 0 bases from V and 2 from J; bases not matched to a gene: 2. The CDR3 nucleotides are TGTGCCAGCAGCGTAGACGGGACAGCCTATAATTCACCCCTCCACTTT. Residues: CASSVDGTAYNSPLHF.

J is TRBJ2-5 and V is TRBV7-2, with TRBD2 matching over 9 bases. CDR1 SGHTA and CDR2 FQGNSA come from the germline V gene. V trimming: 5 bases; J trimming: 5 bases; junction bases outside the gene matches: 3. The CDR3 runs to 13 residues. In DNA, the CDR3 is TGTGCCAGCAGCCGGACTAGCGAGGAGACCCAGTACTTC. Its protein product is CASSRTSEETQYF.

The chain links TRBV5-5 to TRBJ2-4; D possibly corresponds to TRBD2 (5 bases). The CDR3 length is 15 residues. The germline V gene has CDR1 SGHKS and CDR2 YYEKEE (reference sequence). V was shortened by 1 base and J by 7 bases, with 15 bases between the two germline ends. The CDR3 nucleotides are TGTGCCAGCAGCTTGTCTCTGGGTACGGGGAACATTCAGTACTTC. Its protein product is CASSLSLGTGNIQYF.

V and J are TRBV5-6 and TRBJ1-1; D not certain. Germline V gives CDR1 SGHDT, CDR2 YYEEEE. The CDR3 consists of 11 residues. The germline V and J ends were trimmed by 3 bases and 8 bases, with 8 bases remaining between them. The CDR3 here is CASSSDFEAFF. Here the CDR3 DNA reads TGTGCCAGCAGCTCAGACTTCGAAGCTTTCTTT.

This rearrangement joins TRBV7-9 to TRBJ2-5; a weak D match, TRBD1 (6 bases). The CDR3 covers 14 residues. Trimming took 5 bases from V and 1 from J, leaving 11 bases between them. Germline values: CDR1 SEHNR, CDR2 FQNEAQ (reference sequence). CDR3 coding DNA: TGTGCCAGCAGCCTACTACAGGGCCAAGAGACCCAGTACTTC. Translating gives CASSLLQGQETQYF.